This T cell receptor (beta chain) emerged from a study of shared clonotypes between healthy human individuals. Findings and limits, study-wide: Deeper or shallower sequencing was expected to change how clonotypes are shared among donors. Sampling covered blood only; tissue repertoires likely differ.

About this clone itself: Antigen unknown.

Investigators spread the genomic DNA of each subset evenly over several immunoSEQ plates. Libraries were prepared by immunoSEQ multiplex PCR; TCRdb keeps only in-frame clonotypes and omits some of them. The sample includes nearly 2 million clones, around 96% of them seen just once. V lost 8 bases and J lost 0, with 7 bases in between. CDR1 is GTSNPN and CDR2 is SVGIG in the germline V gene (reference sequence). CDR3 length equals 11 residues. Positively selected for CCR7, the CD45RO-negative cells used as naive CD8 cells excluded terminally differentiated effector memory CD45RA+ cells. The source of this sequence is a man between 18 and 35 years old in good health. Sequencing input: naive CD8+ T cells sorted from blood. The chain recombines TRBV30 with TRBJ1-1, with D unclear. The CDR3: CAVGLNTEAFF. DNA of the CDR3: TGTGCCGTCGGACTGAACACTGAAGCTTTCTTT.